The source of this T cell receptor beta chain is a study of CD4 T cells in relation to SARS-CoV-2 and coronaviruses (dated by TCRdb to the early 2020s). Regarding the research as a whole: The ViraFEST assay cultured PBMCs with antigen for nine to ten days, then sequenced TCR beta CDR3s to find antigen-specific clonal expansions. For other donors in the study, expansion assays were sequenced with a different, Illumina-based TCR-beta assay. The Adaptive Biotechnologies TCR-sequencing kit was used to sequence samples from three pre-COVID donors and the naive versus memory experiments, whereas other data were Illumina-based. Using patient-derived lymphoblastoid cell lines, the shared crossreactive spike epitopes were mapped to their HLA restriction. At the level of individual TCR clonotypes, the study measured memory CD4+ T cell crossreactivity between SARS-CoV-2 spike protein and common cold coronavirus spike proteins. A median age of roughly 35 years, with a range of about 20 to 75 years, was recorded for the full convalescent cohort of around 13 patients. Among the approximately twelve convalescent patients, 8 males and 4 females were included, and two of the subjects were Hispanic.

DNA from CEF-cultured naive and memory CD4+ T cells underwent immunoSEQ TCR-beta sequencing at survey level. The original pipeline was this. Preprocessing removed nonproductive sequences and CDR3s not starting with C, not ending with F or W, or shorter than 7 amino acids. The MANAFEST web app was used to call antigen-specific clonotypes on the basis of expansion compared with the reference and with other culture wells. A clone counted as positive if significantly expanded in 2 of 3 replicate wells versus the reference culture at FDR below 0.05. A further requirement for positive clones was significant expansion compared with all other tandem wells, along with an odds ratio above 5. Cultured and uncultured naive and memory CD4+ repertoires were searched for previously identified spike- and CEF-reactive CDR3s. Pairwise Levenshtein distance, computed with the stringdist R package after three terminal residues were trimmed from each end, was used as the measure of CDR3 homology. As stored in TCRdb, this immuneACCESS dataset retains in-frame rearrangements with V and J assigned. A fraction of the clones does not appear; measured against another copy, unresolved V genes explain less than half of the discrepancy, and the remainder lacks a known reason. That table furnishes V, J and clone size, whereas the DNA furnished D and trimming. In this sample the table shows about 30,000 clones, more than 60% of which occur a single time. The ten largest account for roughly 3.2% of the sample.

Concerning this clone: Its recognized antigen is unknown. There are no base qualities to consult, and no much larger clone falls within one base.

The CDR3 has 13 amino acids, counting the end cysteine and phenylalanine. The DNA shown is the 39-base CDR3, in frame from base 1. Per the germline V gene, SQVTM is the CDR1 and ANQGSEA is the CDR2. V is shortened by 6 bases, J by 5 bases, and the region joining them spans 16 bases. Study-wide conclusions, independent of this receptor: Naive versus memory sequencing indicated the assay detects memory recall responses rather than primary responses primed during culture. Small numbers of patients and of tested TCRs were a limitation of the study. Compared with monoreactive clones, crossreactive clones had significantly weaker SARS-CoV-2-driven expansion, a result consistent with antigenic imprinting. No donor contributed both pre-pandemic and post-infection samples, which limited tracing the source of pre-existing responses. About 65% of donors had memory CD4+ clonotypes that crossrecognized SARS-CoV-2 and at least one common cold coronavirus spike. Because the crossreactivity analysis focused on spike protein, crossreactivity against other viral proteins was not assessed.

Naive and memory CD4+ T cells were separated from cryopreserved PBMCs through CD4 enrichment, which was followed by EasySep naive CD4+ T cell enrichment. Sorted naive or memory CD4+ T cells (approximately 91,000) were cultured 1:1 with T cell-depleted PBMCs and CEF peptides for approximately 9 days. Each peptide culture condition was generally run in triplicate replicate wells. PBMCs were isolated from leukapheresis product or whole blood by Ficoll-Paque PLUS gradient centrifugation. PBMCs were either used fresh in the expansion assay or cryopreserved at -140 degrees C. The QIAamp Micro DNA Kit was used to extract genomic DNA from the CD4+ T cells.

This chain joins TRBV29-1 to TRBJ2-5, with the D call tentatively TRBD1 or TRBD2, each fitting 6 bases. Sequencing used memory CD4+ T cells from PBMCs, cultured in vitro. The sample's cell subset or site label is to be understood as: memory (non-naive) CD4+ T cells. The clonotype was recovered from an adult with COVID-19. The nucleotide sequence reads TGCAGCGTCGATGGAGGGGGGCAGGAGACCCAGTACTTC. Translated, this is CSVDGGGQETQYF.